This TCR beta chain was identified in a study of identical twins. Germline CDR1 MDHEN, CDR2 SYDVKM. The CDR3 loop spans 15 amino acids. Trimming took 3 bases from V and 6 from J, leaving 17 bases between them. This clonotype was observed many times. TCRdb re-called the 5' RACE reads through MiXCR, storing one row per CDR3 protein. This repertoire shows hundreds of thousands of distinct CDR3 sequences, approximately 7% found once; its top ten account for approximately 3.7%. The same sample was also studied in work on yellow fever vaccine responses in identical twins.

V usage is TRBV28 and J usage is TRBJ1-1, with a possible D match to TRBD1 (5 bases). The receptor was derived from a young woman in good health. The sequenced sample was memory (CD45RO+) T cells sorted from blood. The CDR3 protein is CASSFGGARGAEAFF. In nucleotides, the CDR3 is TGTGCCAGCAGTTTTGGAGGGGCGAGGGGTGCTGAAGCTTTCTTT.